Following are 13 T cell receptor beta chains from one sample sequenced in a study of OX40 agonist ivuxolimab in advanced cancers. Assay: immunoSEQ multiplex PCR; the TCRdb copy retains only in-frame clones and omits some. The repertoire holds tens of thousands of clones, with roughly 84% as singletons. The starting material was CD4+ or CD8+ T cells sorted from blood, obtained in a trial of the OX40 agonist ivuxolimab. The receptors stem from an adult with an advanced solid tumor such as melanoma, head and neck, liver or kidney cancer.

This clone came up once. The V gene is TRBV30, the J gene TRBJ2-7; 11 bases fit TRBD1. CDR1 and CDR2 from the germline V gene are GTSNPN and SVGIG (reference sequence). The CDR3 contains 13 residues. V was clipped by 3 bases and J by 6 bases; unmatched bases: 4. The CDR3 protein is CAWRGTGGGEQYF. Written as DNA, the CDR3 is TGTGCCTGGAGGGGGACAGGGGGTGGCGAGCAGTACTTC.

This chain uses TRBV4-3 with TRBJ1-6; D call uncertain. Germline V CDR1 and CDR2: LGHNA, YSLEER. The CDR3 loop spans 15 amino acids. V was shortened by 0 bases and J by 9 bases, with 12 bases between the two germline ends. CDR3 bases: TGCGCCAGCAGCCAAGACCTAGGGAACCGTTCACCCCTCCACTTT. Translating gives CASSQDLGNRSPLHF.

The chain has TRBV7-2 and TRBJ2-4, with 10 bases lining up with TRBD2. The CDR3 is 19 amino acids. Germline values: CDR1 SGHTA, CDR2 FQGNSA. Trimming removed 1 base from V and 1 base from J; junction bases left unmatched: 10. The CDR3 DNA is TGTGCCAGCAGCTTAGGTTACACCCTAGCGGGAGCGGCCAAAAACATTCAGTACTTC. Its protein product is CASSLGYTLAGAAKNIQYF.

The chain uses TRBV5-1 and TRBJ2-5, with D maybe TRBD2 (8 bases). The germline V gene encodes CDR1 SGHRS and CDR2 YFSETQ. The CDR3 is 14 amino acids. Trimming removed 4 bases at V and 6 bases at J, with 16 bases between. CDR3 residues: CASSPGGDRKTQYF. The CDR3, as DNA: TGCGCCAGCAGCCCCGGGGGGGACAGAAAGACCCAGTACTTC.

This clone was seen a few times. The chain is built from TRBV7-2 and TRBJ2-3; tentative D call: TRBD2 (7 bases). V shed 4 bases and J shed 4 bases, with 12 bases lying between them. In germline, CDR1 is SGHTA, CDR2 FQGNSA. The CDR3 loop spans 14 amino acids. CDR3 loop: CASSWRGPADTQYF. Here the CDR3 DNA reads TGTGCCAGCAGCTGGCGGGGGCCCGCAGATACGCAGTATTTT.

The rearrangement uses TRBV7-8 and TRBJ1-2, with 7 bases that match TRBD1. Germline V lookup: CDR1 SGHVS, CDR2 FQNEAQ. The CDR3 extends over 16 amino acids. V lost 3 bases to trimming and J lost 8 bases; unmatched junction nucleotides: 15. The DNA for the CDR3 is TGTGCCAGCAGCTTTCAGGGGGTCGTGGGGTCGAGGGGCTACACCTTC. Its translation: CASSFQGVVGSRGYTF.

CDR3 sequence reads: CASSLIVDTQYF. The CDR3 bases are TGTGCCAGCAGCCTTATAGTAGATACGCAGTATTTT. This chain joins TRBV7-9 and TRBJ2-3, with unresolved D. Germline values: CDR1 SEHNR, CDR2 FQNEAQ (reference sequence). V lost 5 bases to trimming and J lost 5 bases, with 8 bases between them. The CDR3 consists of 12 residues.

Details on this clone: Other nucleotide sequences from this sample produce the same CDR3. This sequence joins TRBV11-3 and TRBJ1-3; the D is unclear. The CDR3 sequence is 13 residues long. Per germline, CDR1 SGHNT and CDR2 YENEEA. V was pared by 4 bases and J by 4 bases, with 8 bases between. DNA of the CDR3: TGTGCCAGCAGCTCGCTTCCCGGAAACACCATATATTTT. Translating it yields CASSSLPGNTIYF.

For the CDR3, the DNA is TGTGCCAGCAGCTTAAGCTCGGGACAGGCCTACGAGCAGTACTTC. Encoded protein: CASSLSSGQAYEQYF. The chain recombines TRBV7-3 with TRBJ2-7; 8 nucleotides align to TRBD1. V lost 1 base and J lost 2; bases outside the gene matches: 4. Looked up from germline, CDR1 is SGHTA and CDR2 is FQGTGA. The CDR3 covers 15 residues. Full variable domain (outside the CDR3, taken from reference TRBV7-3 and TRBJ2-7): GAGVSQTPSNKVTEKGKYVELRCDPISGHTALYWYRQSLGQGPEFLIYFQGTGAADDSGLPNDRFFAVRPEGSVSTLKIQRTERGDSAVYLCASSLSSGQAYEQYFGPGTRLTVT.

The genes are TRBV15 and TRBJ1-5; D is ambiguous. V dropped 0 bases and J dropped 0 bases, with 6 bases sitting between them. The germline gives CDR1 LNHNV, CDR2 YYDKDF (reference sequence). The CDR3 contains 15 residues. The CDR3 bases are TGTGCCACCAGCAGAGATCAAGCTAGCAATCAGCCCCAGCATTTT. It is translated as CATSRDQASNQPQHF.

V usage is TRBV30 and J usage is TRBJ1-2; tentatively, D is TRBD1 (5 bases). V was pared by 1 base and J by 5 bases, with 17 bases between. Germline CDR1 is GTSNPN and CDR2 is SVGIG (reference sequence). The CDR3 runs to 15 residues. This chain's CDR3 is CAWSEGQGGLYGYTF. As DNA, the CDR3 is TGTGCCTGGAGTGAGGGGCAGGGAGGGCTATATGGCTACACCTTC.

The CDR3 reads CASNLRDSGTDTQYF. CDR3 nucleotide sequence: TGTGCCAGCAATCTAAGGGACAGTGGCACAGATACGCAGTATTTT. This chain joins TRBV6-5 and TRBJ2-3; 7 bases agree with TRBD1. Germline trimming cut 7 bases from V and 1 base from J; bases unmatched to any gene: 8. The CDR3 is 15 residues long. The germline V gene has CDR1 MNHEY and CDR2 SVGAGI.

The chain links TRBV7-2 to TRBJ2-7, with 9 bases matching TRBD1. CDR1 and CDR2 from the germline V gene are SGHTA and FQGNSA. V shed 7 bases, J shed 4 bases, and the junction held 5 bases outside the gene matches. The CDR3 is made up of 13 amino acids. For the CDR3, the DNA is TGTGCCAGCACCTGGGACAGGGTGTACGAGCAGTACTTC. As protein: CASTWDRVYEQYF.